This TCR beta chain is from a study of T cell responses to AZD1222 COVID-19 vaccine. Second-dose schedules of about 4 or about 12 weeks were combined. CDR1 is LGHNA and CDR2 is YNFKEQ in the germline V gene. The CDR3 consists of 16 residues. V lost 1 base and J 2 bases, leaving 11 bases between the germline ends. Here immunoSEQ multiplex PCR was the method, and the copy in TCRdb shows in-frame clones only, minus some. The data show about 120,000 clones, roughly nine tenths seen once. The J gene is TRBJ2-2, the V gene TRBV4-2; D is unresolved. This specimen was peripheral blood, taken 28 days after the second AZD1222 dose. The TCR sequence derives from an adult who received the AZD1222 COVID-19 vaccine. The CDR3 loop reads CASSQADSLNTGELFF. In DNA, the CDR3 is TGTGCCAGCAGCCAAGCAGACTCACTAAACACCGGGGAGCTGTTTTTT.